The next 16 T cell receptor beta chains were all read from a single sample in a study of shared clonotypes between healthy human individuals. TCRdb keeps only in-frame clones here, not all; method: immunoSEQ multiplex PCR. The sample holds more than 1.2 million clones, roughly 98.5% seen once. Sequencing was performed on naive CD4+ T cells sorted from blood. Subset of the sample: CD45RA+ positively selected. These receptors originate from a man aged 30 to 39 in good health.

The V gene is TRBV7-3, the J gene TRBJ2-1, with 8 bases aligning to TRBD1. The CDR3 totals 16 residues. V trimming: 1 base; J trimming: 6 bases; junction bases outside the gene matches: 8. CDR1 is SGHTA and CDR2 is FQGTGA in the germline V gene. The CDR3 loop reads CASSLSRGQISNEQFF. As DNA, the CDR3 is TGTGCCAGCAGCTTAAGCAGGGGGCAAATTTCCAATGAGCAGTTCTTC.

V gene TRBV19 combines with J gene TRBJ2-7; 8 bases map to TRBD1. The CDR3 totals 14 residues. V lost 5 bases to trimming and J lost 6 bases; unmatched junction nucleotides: 9. CDR1 is LNHDA and CDR2 is SQIVND in the germline V gene (reference sequence). The CDR3 sequence is CASSSRQGTSEQYF. The CDR3 DNA is TGTGCCAGTAGTTCTCGACAGGGGACCTCCGAGCAGTACTTC.

The chain employs TRBV10-3 and TRBJ2-1; the D gene is possibly TRBD2 (5 bases). Trimming removed 6 bases at V and 0 bases at J, with 6 bases between. CDR1 is ENHRY and CDR2 is SYGVKD in the germline V gene. This CDR3 spans 13 amino acids. CDR3 in amino acids: CAISEGSYNEQFF. As DNA, the CDR3 is TGTGCCATCAGCGAGGGCTCCTACAATGAGCAGTTCTTC.

J is TRBJ2-7 and V is TRBV5-1; no firm D call. CDR1 is SGHRS, CDR2 YFSETQ, per germline. Trimming removed 2 bases from V and 2 bases from J, with 11 bases in between. The CDR3 covers 14 residues. The CDR3 DNA follows: TGCGCCAGCAGCTTTGAGGCAGGCACCTACGAGCAGTACTTC. This gives the protein CASSFEAGTYEQYF.

The chain carries TRBV29-1 and TRBJ2-3, with no clear D. The CDR3 sequence is 13 residues long. V lost 4 bases and J 4 bases, leaving 12 bases between the germline ends. Germline loops: CDR1 SQVTM, CDR2 ANQGSEA. CDR3 DNA sequence: TGCAGCGTTGGCCAACGGCTCGCAGATACGCAGTATTTT. This codes for CSVGQRLADTQYF.

The chain uses TRBV5-6 and TRBJ2-7, with D unresolved. This CDR3 comprises 13 residues. V dropped 1 base and J dropped 3 bases, with 8 bases sitting between them. CDR1 and CDR2 from the germline V gene are SGHDT and YYEEEE. The CDR3 bases are TGTGCCAGCAGCTTGATGGACCTCTACGAGCAGTACTTC. Translated, it gives CASSLMDLYEQYF. Complete variable domain (other parts from reference TRBV5-6 and TRBJ2-7): DAGVTQSPTHLIKTRGQQVTLRCSPKSGHDTVSWYQQALGQGPQFIFQYYEEEERQRGNFPDRFSGHQFPNYSSELNVNALLLGDSALYLCASSLMDLYEQYFGPGTRLTVT.

V is TRBV30 and J is TRBJ2-1, with D possibly matching TRBD2 (7 bases). The length of the CDR3 is 12 residues. With 3 bases removed from V and 12 bases from J, the gap between germline ends came to 15 bases. Germline assignment: CDR1 GTSNPN and CDR2 SVGIG (reference sequence). The CDR3 coding sequence is TGTGCCTGGAGCCCTAAGGCGGGGGCGCAGTTCTTC. Encoded protein: CAWSPKAGAQFF.

The V and J genes are TRBV21-1 and TRBJ2-4. TRBV21-1 is flagged as a pseudogene. The CDR3 extends over 18 amino acids. The CDR3 sequence is CASRISRAAAIAKNIQYF. CDR3 sequence (DNA): TGTGCCAGCAGAATTTCTCGGGCGGCGGCAATAGCCAAAAACATTCAGTACTTC.

The chain carries TRBV29-1 and TRBJ2-1; 9 positions match TRBD2. Germline V gene lookup returns CDR1 SQVTM and CDR2 ANQGSEA. The V and J ends lost 3 bases and 8 bases, in that order; junction bases with no gene match: 8. This CDR3 contains 14 residues. CDR3 coding DNA: TGCAGCGTTGAGGCTAGCGGGATATCCGATGAGCAGTTCTTC. Protein sequence: CSVEASGISDEQFF.

The V call is TRBV7-9, the J call TRBJ2-5; a weak D match, TRBD1 (5 bases). The CDR3 is 16 amino acids. Deletions cut 8 bases from V and 1 base from J, with 20 bases between. The germline gives CDR1 SEHNR, CDR2 FQNEAQ (reference sequence). The CDR3 nucleotides read TGTGCCAGCGACAGCTTATATCTTAGGCCCCAAGAGACCCAGTACTTC. Translating it yields CASDSLYLRPQETQYF. The whole variable domain, remainder taken from reference TRBV7-9 and TRBJ2-5, is DTGVSQNPRHKITKRGQNVTFRCDPISEHNRLYWYRQTLGQGPEFLTYFQNEAQLEKSRLLSDRFSAERPKGSFSTLEIQRTEQGDSAMYLCASDSLYLRPQETQYFGPGTRLLVL.

In this sample, this clone turned up once. CDR3 sequence: CATSSPDGKGGYGYTF. The CDR3 bases are TGTGCCACCAGCAGTCCCGACGGGAAAGGGGGCTATGGCTACACCTTC. The chain couples TRBV15 to TRBJ1-2, with a tentative D call TRBD1 (6 bases). The CDR3 contains 16 residues. V was shortened by 3 bases and J by 4 bases, with 18 bases between the two germline ends. Germline CDR1 LNHNV, CDR2 YYDKDF (reference sequence). The whole variable domain, filled in from reference TRBV15 and TRBJ1-2, reads DAMVIQNPRYQVTQFGKPVTLSCSQTLNHNVMYWYQQKSSQAPKLLFHYYDKDFNNEADTPDNFQSRRPNTSFCFLDIRSPGLGDTAMYLCATSSPDGKGGYGYTFGSGTRLTVV.

With regard to this clone: Other DNA sequences of this sample code for an identical CDR3. The V call is TRBV20-1, the J call TRBJ2-1, with D hard to call. V dropped 1 base and J dropped 7 bases, with 5 bases sitting between them. The CDR3 has 11 amino acids. Germline values: CDR1 DFQATT, CDR2 SNEGSKA (reference sequence). The CDR3 nucleotides are TGCAGTGCTAGAGGAAGGAATGAGCAGTTCTTC. This codes for CSARGRNEQFF.

CDR3 in DNA: TGTGCCAGCAGCGTAGCGTCCAGGGATGAGCAGTACTTC. Encoded protein: CASSVASRDEQYF. V usage is TRBV9 and J usage is TRBJ2-7; D is possibly TRBD1 (5 bases). Germline assignment: CDR1 SGDLS and CDR2 YYNGEE. The V end was cut by 0 bases, the J end by 7 bases, with 11 bases between. The CDR3 sequence is 13 residues long.

The chain has TRBV25-1 and TRBJ2-5, with 9 bases that match TRBD1. The germline V gene encodes CDR1 MGHDK and CDR2 SYGVNS. The V segment lost 6 bases and the J segment 4 bases; nucleotides outside the gene matches: 6. The CDR3 consists of 14 residues. In DNA, the CDR3 is TGTGCCAGCAGCTTGCCGGGACAGGGAGAGACCCAGTACTTC. It yields the protein CASSLPGQGETQYF.

The chain combines TRBV4-2 with TRBJ2-7; no clear D gene. CDR3 length: 18 amino acids. CDR1 and CDR2 (germline): LGHNA, YNFKEQ. V gave up 0 bases and J gave up 3 bases, with 21 bases separating them. The CDR3 protein is CASSQDTRLDKANYEQYF. In DNA, the CDR3 is TGTGCCAGCAGCCAAGATACCCGACTCGACAAAGCGAACTACGAGCAGTACTTC.

The chain carries TRBV7-2 and TRBJ2-7, with D maybe TRBD2 (6 bases). Germline V gene data show CDR1 as SGHTA and CDR2 as FQGNSA. Trimming shortened V by 5 bases and J by 4 bases, and 24 bases separated the two germline ends. The CDR3 runs to 17 residues. The CDR3 here is CASSPALRFWRGYEQYF. Written as DNA, the CDR3 is TGTGCCAGCAGCCCCGCCCTGAGGTTTTGGAGGGGTTACGAGCAGTACTTC.